These 8 T cell receptor beta chains were sequenced from one sample in a study of blood T cell repertoires in COVID-19. Assay used: immunoSEQ multiplex PCR; TCRdb lists only in-frame clones, some missing. In the table there are 470,000 or so clones, around 85% of which are singletons. Input material: peripheral blood. Source of these receptors: a human donor in a cohort sampled during active COVID-19.

The CDR3, as DNA: TGCGCCAGCAGCTCGACCACTACGGCCACTGAAGCTTTCTTT. This gives the protein CASSSTTTATEAFF. This chain uses TRBV5-1 with TRBJ1-1; D gene unclear. V lost 3 bases, J lost 4 bases, and 13 bases lay in between. This CDR3 is 14 amino acids long. CDR1 and CDR2 (germline): SGHRS, YFSETQ.

This clone was recorded only once. This chain connects TRBV7-9 to TRBJ1-1; D gene ambiguous. The V end was cut by 3 bases, the J end by 2 bases, with 19 bases between. CDR3 length equals 17 residues. Per germline, CDR1 SEHNR and CDR2 FQNEAQ (reference sequence). CDR3 sequence: CASSFRLSAGTNTEAFF. The CDR3 nucleotides read TGTGCCAGCAGCTTTAGGTTGAGCGCCGGAACCAACACTGAAGCTTTCTTT.

The chain links TRBV30 to TRBJ1-4; 7 bases line up with TRBD1. The CDR3 sequence is 15 residues long. Germline CDR1 is GTSNPN and CDR2 is SVGIG (reference sequence). The V segment lost 0 bases and the J segment 7 bases; nucleotides outside the gene matches: 8. The CDR3 loop is CAWSVGTVRSEKLFF. The DNA of the CDR3 is TGTGCCTGGAGTGTTGGGACAGTGCGGAGTGAAAAACTGTTTTTT.

The table lists this clone with many counts. This specimen includes other DNA sequences encoding the same CDR3. The chain couples TRBV5-4 to TRBJ1-2, with 8 bases aligning to TRBD1. The germline CDR1 and CDR2 sequences are SGHNT and YYREEE (reference sequence). Losses at the gene ends were 1 base for V and 2 bases for J; bases not matched to a gene: 1. This CDR3 is 14 amino acids long. The CDR3 DNA is TGTGCCAGCAGCTTGCAGGGGGCGAACTATGGCTACACCTTC. Its translation: CASSLQGANYGYTF.

The rearrangement links TRBV5-1 to TRBJ1-2, with TRBD1 matching 8 bases. The CDR3 runs to 15 residues. The junction had 9 bases not matched to a gene; V was cut back by 4 bases and J by 4 bases. Germline CDR1 reads SGHRS; CDR2 reads YFSETQ. CDR3 coding DNA: TGCGCCAGCAGCGGAGGGACAGGCCATCCCTATGGCTACACCTTC. Translation: CASSGGTGHPYGYTF.

The chain carries TRBV5-1 and TRBJ2-1, with unresolved D. The CDR3 spans 14 residues. V lost 0 bases, J lost 8 bases, and 12 bases lay in between. In germline, CDR1 is SGHRS, CDR2 YFSETQ. CDR3 sequence reads: CASSLVPDLDEQFF. The CDR3 coding sequence is TGCGCCAGCAGCTTGGTGCCTGACTTGGATGAGCAGTTCTTC.

The chain has TRBV30 and TRBJ2-1; 14 bases align to TRBD2. Germline CDR1 GTSNPN, CDR2 SVGIG (reference sequence). V dropped 7 bases and J dropped 1; count of bases not matched to a gene: 12. The CDR3 is 18 residues long. The CDR3 protein is CALNPGTSGSFSYNEQFF. CDR3 sequence (DNA): TGTGCCTTAAACCCCGGGACTAGCGGGAGCTTTTCCTACAATGAGCAGTTCTTC.

V usage is TRBV12-3 or TRBV12-4 and J usage is TRBJ2-7; D gene unclear. This CDR3 contains 11 residues. The V gene lost 3 bases and the J gene lost 4 bases, with 4 bases spanning the gap. The CDR3 is CASSLEYEQYF. In DNA form, the CDR3 reads TGTGCCAGCAGTTTGGAGTACGAGCAGTACTTC.